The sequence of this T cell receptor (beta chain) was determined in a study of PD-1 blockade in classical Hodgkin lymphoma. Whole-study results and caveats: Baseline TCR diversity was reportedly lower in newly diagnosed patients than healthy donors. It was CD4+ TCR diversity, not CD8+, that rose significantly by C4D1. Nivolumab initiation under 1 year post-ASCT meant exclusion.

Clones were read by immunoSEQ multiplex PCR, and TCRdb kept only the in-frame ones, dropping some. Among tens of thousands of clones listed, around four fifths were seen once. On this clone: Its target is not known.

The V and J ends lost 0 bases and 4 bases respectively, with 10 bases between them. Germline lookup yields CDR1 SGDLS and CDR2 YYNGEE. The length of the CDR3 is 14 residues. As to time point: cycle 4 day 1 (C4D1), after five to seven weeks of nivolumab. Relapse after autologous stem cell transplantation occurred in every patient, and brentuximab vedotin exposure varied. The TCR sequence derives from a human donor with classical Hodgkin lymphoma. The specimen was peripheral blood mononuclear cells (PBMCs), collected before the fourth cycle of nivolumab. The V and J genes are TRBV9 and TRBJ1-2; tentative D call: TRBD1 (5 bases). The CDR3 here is CASSVEKGSYGYTF. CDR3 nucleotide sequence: TGTGCCAGCAGCGTAGAGAAGGGGTCCTATGGCTACACCTTC.